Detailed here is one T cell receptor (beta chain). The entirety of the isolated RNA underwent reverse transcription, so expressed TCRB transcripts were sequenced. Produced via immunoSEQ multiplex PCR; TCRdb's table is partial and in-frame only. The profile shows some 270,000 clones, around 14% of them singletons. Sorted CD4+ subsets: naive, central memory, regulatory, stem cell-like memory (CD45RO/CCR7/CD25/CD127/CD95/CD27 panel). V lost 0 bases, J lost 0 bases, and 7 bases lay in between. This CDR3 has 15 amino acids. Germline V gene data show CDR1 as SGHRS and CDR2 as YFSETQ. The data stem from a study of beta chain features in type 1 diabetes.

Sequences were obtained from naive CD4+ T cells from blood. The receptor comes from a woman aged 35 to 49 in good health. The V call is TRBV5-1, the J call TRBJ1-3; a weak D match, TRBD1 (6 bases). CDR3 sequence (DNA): TGCGCCAGCAGCTTGGGGACAGTCTCTGGAAACACCATATATTTT. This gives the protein CASSLGTVSGNTIYF. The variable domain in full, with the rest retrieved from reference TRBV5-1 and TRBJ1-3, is KAGVTQTPRYLIKTRGQQVTLSCSPISGHRSVSWYQQTPGQGLQFLFEYFSETQRNKGNFPGRFSGRQFSNSRSEMNVSTLELGDSALYLCASSLGTVSGNTIYFGEGSWLTVV.